The next 17 T cell receptor beta chains were all read from a single sample in a study of blood T cell repertoires in COVID-19. TCRdb's table, derived via immunoSEQ multiplex PCR, lists solely in-frame clones and lacks some. Of tens of thousands of clones in the sample, under 95% were seen once. The sample consisted of peripheral blood. All receptors derive from a woman aged 50 to 60 in a cohort sampled during active COVID-19.

CDR3 in amino acids: CASSLPSGRGPYNEQFF. CDR3 in DNA: TGTGCCAGCAGCTTACCGAGCGGGAGGGGACCCTACAATGAGCAGTTCTTC. The chain joins TRBV11-3 to TRBJ2-1; 10 nucleotides align to TRBD2. The ends lost 2 bases at V and 2 bases at J; junction bases unmatched: 6. There are 17 residues in the CDR3. Per the germline V gene, CDR1 is SGHNT and CDR2 is YENEEA.

This chain connects TRBV7-9 to TRBJ2-7, with no clear D. CDR3 length: 14 residues. CDR1 SEHNR and CDR2 FQNEAQ come from the germline V gene (reference sequence). Trimming took 0 bases from V and 1 from J, leaving 7 bases between them. The CDR3 protein is CASSLAQSSYEQYF. CDR3 in DNA: TGTGCCAGCAGCTTAGCGCAGTCTTCCTACGAGCAGTACTTC.

The chain combines TRBV24-1 with TRBJ1-2; weak D call: TRBD1 (5 bases). Germline V gene lookup returns CDR1 KGHDR and CDR2 SFDVKD. This CDR3 spans 16 amino acids. V was trimmed by 2 bases and J by 3 bases, leaving 15 bases between them. CDR3 region: CATSDSRGTGDYGYTF. The CDR3 DNA is TGTGCCACCAGTGATTCCCGTGGGACGGGGGACTATGGCTACACCTTC.

V usage is TRBV3-1 (or the pseudogene TRBV3-2) and J usage is TRBJ2-5, with 10 bases matching TRBD2. The CDR3 extends over 15 amino acids. The J segment lost 3 bases and the V segment lost 3 bases, leaving 4 bases of the junction unmatched. Germline values: CDR1 LGHDT, CDR2 YNNKEL (reference sequence). CDR3 loop: CASSQGTSVKETQYF. The CDR3 region has the DNA TGTGCCAGCAGCCAGGGGACTAGCGTTAAAGAGACCCAGTACTTC.

This chain links TRBV7-2 with TRBJ2-2, with D possibly being TRBD1 (6 bases). CDR1 and CDR2 (germline): SGHTA, FQGNSA. This CDR3 contains 13 residues. V was trimmed by 6 bases and J by 6 bases, leaving 11 bases between them. The CDR3 nucleotides are TGTGCCAGCAGGTTACAGGGCCCCGGGGAGCTGTTTTTT. It codes for CASRLQGPGELFF.

The gene calls are TRBV15 and TRBJ2-5; 11 bases line up with TRBD2. Per the germline V gene, CDR1 is LNHNV and CDR2 is YYDKDF (reference sequence). This CDR3 comprises 18 residues. V lost 0 bases, J lost 2 bases, and 8 bases stayed unmatched. Here the CDR3 reads CATSRDWTLAGGQETQYF. Here the CDR3 DNA reads TGTGCCACCAGCAGAGATTGGACCTTAGCGGGGGGGCAAGAGACCCAGTACTTC.

CDR3 in amino acids: CSASTGNGYTF. In DNA, the CDR3 is TGCAGTGCTTCGACCGGGAATGGCTACACCTTC. The chain carries TRBV20-1 and TRBJ1-2, with unresolved D. The CDR3 is made up of 11 amino acids. Germline V lookup: CDR1 DFQATT, CDR2 SNEGSKA (reference sequence). V lost 5 bases, J lost 6 bases, and 10 bases lay in between.

The CDR3 nucleotides read TGTGCCAGCAGGGCCGGGGGGCTCGCTAATGAAAAACTGTTTTTT. This encodes CASRAGGLANEKLFF. This sequence joins TRBV28 and TRBJ1-4; maybe TRBD1 (6 bases). The V gene's germline CDR1 is MDHEN and CDR2 SYDVKM. The V end lost 6 bases, the J end lost 3 bases, and 14 bases lay between the germline ends. The CDR3 sequence is 15 residues long. Full variable domain (missing parts from reference TRBV28 and TRBJ1-4): DVKVTQSSRYLVKRTGEKVFLECVQDMDHENMFWYRQDPGLGLRLIYFSYDVKMKEKGDIPEGYSVSREKKERFSLILESASTNQTSMYLCASRAGGLANEKLFFGSGTQLSVL.

The V call is TRBV10-1, the J call TRBJ1-1; a possible D gene is TRBD1 (5 bases). CDR3 length equals 15 residues. The V and J ends lost 0 bases and 0 bases respectively, with 8 bases between them. Germline CDR1 reads WNHNN; CDR2 reads SYGVQD (reference sequence). This CDR3 is CASSESGVVNTEAFF. The CDR3 DNA follows: TGCGCCAGCAGTGAGTCAGGGGTCGTGAACACTGAAGCTTTCTTT.

The sample holds one count of this clone. This rearrangement joins TRBV4-2 to TRBJ2-1; 9 positions match TRBD2. Germline V lookup: CDR1 LGHNA, CDR2 YNFKEQ. Trimming cost V 2 bases and J 5 bases; bases outside gene matches: 7. The CDR3 is 16 residues long. The CDR3 DNA is TGTGCCAGCAGCCAAAACATAGCGGGAGACCACAATGAGCAGTTCTTC. This codes for CASSQNIAGDHNEQFF.

This clone showed up just a few times. The J gene is TRBJ1-2, the V gene TRBV5-5, with no clear D. Trimming left V 0 bases short and J 5 bases short, with 5 bases between. Germline V gene lookup returns CDR1 SGHKS and CDR2 YYEKEE (reference sequence). The CDR3 has 12 residues. CDR3 coding DNA: TGTGCCAGCAGCTTGGGGCTTTATGGCTACACCTTC. This gives the protein CASSLGLYGYTF.

The chain is built from TRBV5-1 and TRBJ1-4, with TRBD1 as a possible D gene (6 bases). This CDR3 has 14 residues. Trimming stripped 1 base from V and 6 bases from J, with 10 bases between. Germline CDR1 is SGHRS and CDR2 is YFSETQ. This CDR3 reads CASSLRDTDEKLFF. CDR3 DNA: TGCGCCAGCAGCTTGAGGGACACCGATGAAAAACTGTTTTTT.

The chain has TRBV28 and TRBJ2-7; possible D gene TRBD1, 6 bases. V was clipped by 8 bases and J by 7 bases, with 21 bases between them. Germline CDR1 and CDR2: MDHEN and SYDVKM. The CDR3 is 14 amino acids. This CDR3 is CASRRQGPRGEQYF. The CDR3 coding sequence is TGTGCCAGCCGCCGGCAGGGCCCCAGGGGTGAGCAGTACTTC.

This chain connects TRBV12-3 or TRBV12-4 to TRBJ1-1; TRBD1 matches 7 bases. The CDR3 spans 13 residues. The trim removed 6 bases at V and 2 bases at J, leaving 3 bases unmatched. The CDR3: CASRGDSNTEAFF. The CDR3 DNA sequence: TGTGCCAGCAGGGGGGACAGTAACACTGAAGCTTTCTTT.

This chain uses TRBV6-5 with TRBJ2-5, with TRBD2 matching over 10 bases. The V and J ends lost 8 bases and 4 bases, in that order; junction bases with no gene match: 10. Germline V gene sequence: CDR1 MNHEY, CDR2 SVGAGI. CDR3 length: 15 residues. Here the CDR3 DNA reads TGTGCCAGCCTATCGGGACTAGCGTTAGTAGAGACCCAGTACTTC. This encodes CASLSGLALVETQYF.

The V gene is TRBV19, the J gene TRBJ1-5; D is perhaps TRBD1 (6 bases). V lost 7 bases, J lost 7 bases, and 29 bases lay in between. The germline V gene encodes CDR1 LNHDA and CDR2 SQIVND (reference sequence). This CDR3 has 18 residues. The CDR3 bases are TGTGCCAGTACAAAGTCGGGGGGGCGCGGACTTGTGGAGCAGCCCCAGCATTTT. It codes for CASTKSGGRGLVEQPQHF.

This chain uses TRBV11-2 with TRBJ2-3; D not certain. Germline values: CDR1 SGHAT, CDR2 FQNNGV. CDR3 size: 13 residues. V was shortened by 2 bases and J by 7 bases, with 10 bases between the two germline ends. The CDR3 coding sequence is TGTGCCAGCAGCTTACCTACTACCAATACGCAGTATTTT. Protein sequence: CASSLPTTNTQYF.